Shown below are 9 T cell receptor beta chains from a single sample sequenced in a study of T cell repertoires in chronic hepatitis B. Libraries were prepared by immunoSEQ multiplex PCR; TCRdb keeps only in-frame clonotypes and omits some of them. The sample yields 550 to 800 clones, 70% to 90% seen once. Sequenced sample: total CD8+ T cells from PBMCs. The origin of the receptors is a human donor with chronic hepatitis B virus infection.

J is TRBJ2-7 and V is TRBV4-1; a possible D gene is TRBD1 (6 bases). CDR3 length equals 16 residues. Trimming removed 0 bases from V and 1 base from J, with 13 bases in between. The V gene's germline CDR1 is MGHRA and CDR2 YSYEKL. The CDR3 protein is CASSQDRQGPSYEQYF. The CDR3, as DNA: TGCGCCAGCAGCCAAGATCGCCAGGGGCCGTCCTACGAGCAGTACTTC.

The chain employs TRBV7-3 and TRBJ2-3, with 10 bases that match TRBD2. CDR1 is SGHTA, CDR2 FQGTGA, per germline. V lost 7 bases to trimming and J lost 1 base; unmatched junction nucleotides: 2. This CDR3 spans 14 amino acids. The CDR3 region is CASTLAGGTDTQYF. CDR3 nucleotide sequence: TGTGCCAGCACCCTAGCGGGAGGCACAGATACGCAGTATTTT.

CDR3 amino acids: CASSRHGGTRNRETQYF. CDR3 sequence (DNA): TGCGCCAGCAGCCGCCACGGGGGGACTAGAAATAGAGAGACCCAGTACTTC. The V call is TRBV4-3, the J call TRBJ2-5; 8 bases are a match to TRBD2. Germline assignment: CDR1 LGHNA and CDR2 YSLEER. With V trimmed by 4 bases and J by 4 bases, 14 bases remained unmatched. This CDR3 is 17 amino acids long.

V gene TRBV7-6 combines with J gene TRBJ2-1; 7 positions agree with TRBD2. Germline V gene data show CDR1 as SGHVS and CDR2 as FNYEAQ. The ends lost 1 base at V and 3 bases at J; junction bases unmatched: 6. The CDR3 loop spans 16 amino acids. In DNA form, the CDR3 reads TGTGCCAGCAGCTTAGGGACCCAGCGGGGCTACAATGAGCAGTTCTTC. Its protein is CASSLGTQRGYNEQFF.

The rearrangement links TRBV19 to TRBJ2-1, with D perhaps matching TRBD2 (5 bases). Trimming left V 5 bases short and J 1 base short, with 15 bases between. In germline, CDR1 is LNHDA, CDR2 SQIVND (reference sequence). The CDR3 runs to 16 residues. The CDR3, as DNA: TGTGCCAGTAGTGCACGCTTCGGAGGATCCTACAATGAGCAGTTCTTC. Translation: CASSARFGGSYNEQFF.

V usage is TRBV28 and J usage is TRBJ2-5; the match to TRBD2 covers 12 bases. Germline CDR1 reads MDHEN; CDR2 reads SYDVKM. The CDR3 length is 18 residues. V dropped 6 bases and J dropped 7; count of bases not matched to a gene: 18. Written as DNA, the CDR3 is TGTGCCAGCAGACCCGACTGGGGTCTAGCGGGAGGGCGGGGGACCCAGTACTTC. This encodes CASRPDWGLAGGRGTQYF.

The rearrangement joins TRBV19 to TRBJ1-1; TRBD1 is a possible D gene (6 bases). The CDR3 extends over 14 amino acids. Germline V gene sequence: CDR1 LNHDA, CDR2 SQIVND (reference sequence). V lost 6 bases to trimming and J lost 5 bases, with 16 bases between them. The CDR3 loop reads CASRERGAGTEAFF. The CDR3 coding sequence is TGTGCCAGTAGGGAGCGGGGGGCAGGAACTGAAGCTTTCTTT.

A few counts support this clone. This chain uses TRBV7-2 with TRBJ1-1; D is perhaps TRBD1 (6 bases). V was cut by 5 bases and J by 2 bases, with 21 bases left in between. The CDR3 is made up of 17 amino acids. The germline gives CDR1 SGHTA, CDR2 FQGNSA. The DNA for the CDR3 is TGTGCCAGCAGCCCGGTCAGGCTGGCAGGGGAAAACACTGAAGCTTTCTTT. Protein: CASSPVRLAGENTEAFF.

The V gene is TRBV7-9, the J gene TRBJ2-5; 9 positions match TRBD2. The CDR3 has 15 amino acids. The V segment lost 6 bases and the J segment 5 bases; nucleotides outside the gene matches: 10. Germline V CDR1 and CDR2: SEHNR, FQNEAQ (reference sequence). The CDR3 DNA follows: TGTGCCAGCAGTTATAGCGGGAGTAGTCGGGAGACCCAGTACTTC. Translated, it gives CASSYSGSSRETQYF.